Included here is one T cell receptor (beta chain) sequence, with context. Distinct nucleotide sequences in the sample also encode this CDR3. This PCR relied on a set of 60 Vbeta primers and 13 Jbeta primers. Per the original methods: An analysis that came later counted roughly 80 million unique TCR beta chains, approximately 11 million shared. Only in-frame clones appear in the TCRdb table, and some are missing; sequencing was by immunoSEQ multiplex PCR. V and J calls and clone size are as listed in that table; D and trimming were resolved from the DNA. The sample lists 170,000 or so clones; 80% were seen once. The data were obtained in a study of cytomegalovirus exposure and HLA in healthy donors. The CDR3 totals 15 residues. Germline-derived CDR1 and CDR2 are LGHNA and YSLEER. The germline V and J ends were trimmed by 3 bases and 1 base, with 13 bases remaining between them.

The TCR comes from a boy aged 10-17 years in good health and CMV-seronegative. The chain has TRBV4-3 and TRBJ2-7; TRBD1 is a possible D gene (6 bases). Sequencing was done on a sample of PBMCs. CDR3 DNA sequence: TGCGCCAGCAGCCAGGACGAGACAGGATCCTACGAGCAGTACTTC. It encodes CASSQDETGSYEQYF.